This TCR beta chain was sequenced for a study of cytomegalovirus exposure and HLA in healthy donors. The study's findings and limits: In a later analysis, an Asian-associated ancestry cluster reportedly showed fewer N-insertions than the approximately 700-donor mean. TCR beta chains numbering some 150 were designated cytomegalovirus-associated. On later analysis, the bulk of CMV-associated TCR beta chains appeared to be HLA-restricted.

The ends were cut back, 1 base at V and 3 bases at J, with 13 bases in the middle. CDR1 and CDR2 from the germline V gene are LNHDA and SQIVND (reference sequence). The CDR3 has 16 amino acids. A note on this clone: Antigen specificity is unknown.

13 Jbeta primers and 60 Vbeta primers were used for the PCR. Clones were sequenced by immunoSEQ multiplex PCR, and TCRdb holds only the in-frame ones, with some missing. Seen here are around 120,000 clones, 80% observed once, and the top ten hold roughly 3.5%. J is TRBJ1-5 and V is TRBV19; D unresolved. Input material: PBMCs. This TCR was sampled from a male donor in good health and CMV-seronegative. The DNA of the CDR3 is TGTGCCAGTAGTATAGTCCGGGTTAGTTCCAATCAGCCCCAGCATTTT. It specifies CASSIVRVSSNQPQHF.